Presented here are 10 T cell receptor beta chains from one specimen sequenced in a study of Graves' ophthalmopathy and Graves' hyperthyroidism (dated by TCRdb to 2016 to 2019). The run used an Illumina HiSeq 2000. For repertoire sequencing, the TCR beta CDR3 regions were amplified from RNA transcripts. HTBI primers and the Qiagen OneStep RT-PCR kit were used in a first-round RT-PCR, which was followed by a second-round multiplex PCR, size selection and purification. Using fastp at Q25 and MiXCR, TCRdb reprocessed the public reads and kept productive beta chains. CDR3 protein sequences are deduplicated, and each keeps its most common genes and DNA. The sample data list around 1.1 million distinct CDR3 sequences, and 35% to 40% of these were observed just once. Jointly, the top ten make up 11% of the sample. Sequences were obtained from peripheral blood or thyroid tissue (not recorded which). These TCRs come from an adult man with Graves' hyperthyroidism.

This clonotype has just a few counts. This chain joins TRBV7-8 and TRBJ2-5; D gene ambiguous. This CDR3 has 17 amino acids. Trimming removed 4 bases from V and 0 bases from J, with 18 bases in between. CDR1 and CDR2 from the germline V gene are SGHVS and FQNEAQ. For the CDR3, the DNA is TGTGCCAGCAGCTCTTACCGGGCCCTACCACACCAAGAGACCCAGTACTTC. This translates into CASSSYRALPHQETQYF.

In this sample, this clonotype turned up a few times. The junction and the germline gene differ at one end; a read error may be behind it. The rearrangement uses TRBV7-9 and TRBJ1-2, with 8 bases fitting TRBD1. The CDR3 consists of 13 residues. Germline CDR1 and CDR2: SEHNR and FQNEAQ (reference sequence). CDR3 sequence (DNA): TGCGCCGGCAGCCGACAGGGGAACTATGGCTACACCTTC. As protein: CAGSRQGNYGYTF.

This clonotype was detected many times. The CDR3 protein is CASSLVGAANYGYTF. The CDR3 region has the DNA TGTGCCAGCAGCTTAGTCGGGGCGGCTAACTATGGCTACACCTTC. The chain links TRBV7-2 to TRBJ1-2, with TRBD1 as a possible D gene (5 bases). V lost 1 base and J 0 bases, leaving 9 bases between the germline ends. Germline V gene sequence: CDR1 SGHTA, CDR2 FQGNSA. The CDR3 has 15 residues.

In this sample, this clonotype turned up a few times. Since a much larger clone is just one base distant, this may be a read error. V usage is TRBV7-8 and J usage is TRBJ1-4; a weak D match, TRBD1 (6 bases). Germline V lookup: CDR1 SGHVS, CDR2 FQNEAQ. The CDR3 sequence is 15 residues long. The CDR3 is CASSLSPGAKEKLFF. The CDR3 DNA sequence: TGTGCCAGCAGCCTCTCCCCAGGGGCTAAGGAAAAACTGTTTTTT.

The chain combines TRBV9 with TRBJ1-1; no clear D. Germline V gene sequence: CDR1 SGDLS, CDR2 YYNGEE. Trimming took off 2 bases at V and 6 bases at J, with 8 bases between the two ends. The CDR3 spans 12 residues. In nucleotides, the CDR3 is TGTGCCAGCAGCGTGGTGGGAGCTGAAGCTTTCTTT. Encoded protein: CASSVVGAEAFF.

There are many counts of this clonotype. The V call is TRBV7-9, the J call TRBJ2-7; 7 nucleotides match TRBD1. Germline CDR1 and CDR2: SEHNR and FQNEAQ (reference sequence). CDR3 size: 14 residues. V gave up 5 bases and J gave up 6 bases; unmatched junction bases: 10. CDR3 coding DNA: TGTGCCAGCAGCCCGACTGACAGGGCCCGCGAGCAGTACTTC. Translated, it gives CASSPTDRAREQYF.

The genes are TRBV7-8 and TRBJ1-5; perhaps TRBD1 as D (6 bases). This CDR3 contains 13 residues. Trimming removed 10 bases from V and 0 bases from J, with 10 bases in between. Germline CDR1 reads SGHVS; CDR2 reads FQNEAQ. The CDR3 here is CATTQGSNQPQHF. The CDR3 region has the DNA TGTGCCACCACACAGGGTAGCAATCAGCCCCAGCATTTT.

This clonotype was seen ten or more times. This chain links TRBV5-1 with TRBJ2-7; D is possibly TRBD2 (5 bases). The germline gives CDR1 SGHRS, CDR2 YFSETQ. The germline V and J ends were trimmed by 1 base and 0 bases, with 11 bases remaining between them. This CDR3 has 15 amino acids. This CDR3 is CASSLMSGNSYEQYF. The CDR3 nucleotides read TGCGCCAGCAGCTTGATGTCCGGGAACTCCTACGAGCAGTACTTC.

This clonotype has at least ten counts. The J gene is TRBJ2-5, the V gene TRBV20-1; D is ambiguous. Trimming removed 0 bases from V and 7 bases from J, with 15 bases in between. Looked up from germline, CDR1 is DFQATT and CDR2 is SNEGSKA (reference sequence). CDR3 length: 14 amino acids. The chain's CDR3 is CSAREGTTIGTQYF. In DNA form, the CDR3 reads TGCAGTGCTAGAGAGGGAACCACCATTGGGACCCAGTACTTC.

The J gene is TRBJ2-7, the V gene TRBV11-2, with 15 bases that match TRBD2. There are 19 residues in the CDR3. With V trimmed by 0 bases and J by 3 bases, 9 bases remained unmatched. In germline, CDR1 is SGHAT, CDR2 FQNNGV. CDR3 in DNA: TGTGCCAGCAGCTTAGAGTGGTCGGGACTAGCGGGAGGAGTCTACGAGCAGTACTTC. As protein: CASSLEWSGLAGGVYEQYF.